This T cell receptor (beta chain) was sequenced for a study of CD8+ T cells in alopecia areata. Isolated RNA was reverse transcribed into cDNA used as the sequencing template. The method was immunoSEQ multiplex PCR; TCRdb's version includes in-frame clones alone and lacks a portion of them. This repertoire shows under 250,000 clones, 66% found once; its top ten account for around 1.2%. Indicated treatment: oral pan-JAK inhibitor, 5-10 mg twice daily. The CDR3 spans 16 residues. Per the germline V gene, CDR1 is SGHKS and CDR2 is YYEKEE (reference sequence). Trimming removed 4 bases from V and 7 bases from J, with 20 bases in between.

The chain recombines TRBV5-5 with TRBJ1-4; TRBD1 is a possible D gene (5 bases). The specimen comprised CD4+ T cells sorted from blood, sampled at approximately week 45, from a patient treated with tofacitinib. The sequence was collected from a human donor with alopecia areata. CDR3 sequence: CASSQEPPGVGEKLFF. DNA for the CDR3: TGTGCCAGCAGCCAAGAACCGCCGGGGGTTGGTGAAAAACTGTTTTTT.